The rows below give T cell receptor beta chains drawn from one sample of a study of blood T cell repertoires in COVID-19. Clones were read by immunoSEQ multiplex PCR, and TCRdb kept only the in-frame ones, dropping some. The data contain approximately 250,000 clones, approximately 84% of them singletons. Sequencing was carried out using peripheral blood. The receptor source for this set is a man aged 45 to 65 with acute or convalescent COVID-19. CDR3s include the opening cysteine and the closing phenylalanine or tryptophan. The D gene is left open where the match is weak. Expanded clones are given a class, and other clones once, few, many or no size at all.

TRBD1 - TRBJ2-7 TRBV13 TGTGCCAGCAGCCGGACTGGGACAGCGTTTACGAACGAGCAGTACTTC CASSRTGTAFTNEQYF
TRBD1 - TRBJ2-5 TRBV28 TGTGCCAGCAGTTTCCCGACTCGACAGGGGGCACAAGAGACCCAGTACTTC CASSFPTRQGAQETQYF
- - TRBJ2-1 TRBV7-6 TGTGCCAGCAGCTTAGCGGGCAGGGGTGAGCAGTTCTTC CASSLAGRGEQFF
- - TRBJ1-5 TRBV5-6 TGTGCCAGCAGCTTAACAGGATACAATCAGCCCCAGCATTTT CASSLTGYNQPQHF
TRBD1 - TRBJ2-7 TRBV11-2 TGTGCCAGCAGCGCTCCGACAGGGGGAGGGTACGAGCAGTACTTC CASSAPTGGGYEQYF
TRBD2 - TRBJ2-3 TRBV9 TGTGCCAGCAGCCCCGGACTAGCGGGGGGAACGTACACAGATACGCAGTATTTT CASSPGLAGGTYTDTQYF
TRBD1 - TRBJ2-7 TRBV5-1 TGCGCCAGCAGCATCCGGGACAGGGCCTACGAGCAGTACTTC CASSIRDRAYEQYF
- - TRBJ2-7 TRBV7-7 TGTGCTAGCAGCTTAGACTCGCCAGGGATGGGAGAGCAGTACTTC CASSLDSPGMGEQYF
TRBD2 - TRBJ2-1 TRBV28 TGTGCCAGCAGTTTACTCCTAGCGGGGCTAAGCAATGAGCAGTTCTTC CASSLLLAGLSNEQFF
- - TRBJ1-2 TRBV6-5 TGTGCCAGCAGTTACTCGCAAAACTACCGCTATGGCTACACCTTC CASSYSQNYRYGYTF
- - TRBJ2-7 TRBV25-1 TGTGCCAGCAGTGATCGCGGGGCAAGCTCCTACGAGCAGTACTTC CASSDRGASSYEQYF
TRBD1 once TRBJ1-5 TRBV2 TGTGCCAGCAGTGGGGGACAGGGCAGCAATCAGCCCCAGCATTTT CASSGGQGSNQPQHF
TRBD2 few TRBJ2-3 TRBV10-1 TGCGCCAGCAGCCGGACTAGCAACGCAGATACGCAGTATTTT CASSRTSNADTQYF